Described below is a single TCR beta chain sequence and its context. Its recognized antigen is unknown. Base qualities are not at hand, and no much larger clone is one base apart. This entry is derived from a study of blood T cell repertoires in COVID-19 (TCRdb year 2020). Some background on the complete study: Collaborator samples came from the United States, Italy and Spain and covered acute and convalescent phases of COVID-19. The material from the prospective study consisted of cDNA or gDNA derived from T cells, B-cell-depleted T cells, or PBMCs. The dataset comprised deeply sampled blood TCRbeta repertoires from subjects exposed to, actively infected with, or recovered from COVID-19. The repertoires were released in a freely available public database intended as a resource for research on the immune response to SARS-CoV-2. The samples were drawn from two sources: the first 160 participants of the ongoing ImmuneRACE study, and about 1,300 subjects contributed by 6 global collaborators. A de-identified subject ID, COVID-19 status, age in years and sex were almost always included in the sample metadata. Where HLA class I and class II types were available, the types were taken from metadata supplied by the sample provider, not from assay-based typing.

The study at large found these results: Clinical and demographic metadata were provided uncurated, with the amount varying by source and participant.

As encoded in the germline V gene, CDR1 is MRHNA while CDR2 is SNTAGT. The V and J ends are trimmed by 0 bases and 11 bases, leaving 15 bases between them. Reading from cysteine to phenylalanine, the CDR3 counts 14 amino acids. CDR3 DNA only is kept here, 42 bases in frame from base 1. Each collaborating institution followed its own protocols to collect whole blood in K2EDTA tubes. Collaborator samples were shipped for TCRbeta analysis as frozen whole blood, isolated PBMCs, or DNA extracted from either sample type. TCRbeta CDR3 regions were amplified from genomic DNA using the immunoSEQ Assay, a bias-controlled multiplex PCR. The original pipeline was this. Within the assay, amplification of reference gene primers was used to estimate how many nucleated cells each sample contained. To quantify the absolute abundance of each unique TCRbeta CDR3 rearrangement, sequence reads were collapsed and filtered. Productive Simpson clonality was computed per sample as the square root of Simpson's diversity index over productive rearrangements. TCRdb holds this immuneACCESS table with in-frame rearrangements only. Some clones are missing; in checked studies, unresolved V genes explain under half, and the rest has no known cause. The DNA was the basis for D and trimming; V, J and clone size are from that table. The sample table contains 55,000 to 75,000 clones; only one count was recorded for 81% of them. The top ten constitute more than 15% of the sample.

This chain is built from TRBV6-4 and TRBJ2-3; 6 matching bases give a weak D call of TRBD2. Material for sequencing was peripheral blood. The clonotype originates from a man older than 75 with acute or convalescent COVID-19. DNA sequence: TGTGCCAGCAGTGACTCGAACGCGGGGTGGAGGCAGTATTTT. It encodes CASSDSNAGWRQYF.